This TCR beta chain stems from a study of shared clonotypes between healthy human individuals. About this clone itself: Antigen: not known.

The germline V gene encodes CDR1 LNHNV and CDR2 YYDKDF (reference sequence). This CDR3 has 15 residues. V dropped 5 bases and J dropped 7 bases, with 20 bases sitting between them. Here immunoSEQ multiplex PCR was the method, and the copy in TCRdb shows in-frame clones only, minus some. The sample has about 680,000 clones, less than 80% seen once. Whole-study results and caveats: Shared clonotypes across all four donors exceeded non-shared ones in generation probability.

Sequenced input: memory CD4+ T cells sorted from blood. Documented subset: CD45RA-negative fraction. The chain has TRBV15 and TRBJ2-5; TRBD2 might be the D (6 bases). The sequence was collected from a woman in her twenties or thirties in good health. CDR3 sequence (DNA): TGTGCCACCAGCTTGGGACTCCCGAGAGTGGGGACCCAGTACTTC. It encodes CATSLGLPRVGTQYF. Full variable domain (outside the CDR3, taken from reference TRBV15 and TRBJ2-5): DAMVIQNPRYQVTQFGKPVTLSCSQTLNHNVMYWYQQKSSQAPKLLFHYYDKDFNNEADTPDNFQSRRPNTSFCFLDIRSPGLGDTAMYLCATSLGLPRVGTQYFGPGTRLLVL.